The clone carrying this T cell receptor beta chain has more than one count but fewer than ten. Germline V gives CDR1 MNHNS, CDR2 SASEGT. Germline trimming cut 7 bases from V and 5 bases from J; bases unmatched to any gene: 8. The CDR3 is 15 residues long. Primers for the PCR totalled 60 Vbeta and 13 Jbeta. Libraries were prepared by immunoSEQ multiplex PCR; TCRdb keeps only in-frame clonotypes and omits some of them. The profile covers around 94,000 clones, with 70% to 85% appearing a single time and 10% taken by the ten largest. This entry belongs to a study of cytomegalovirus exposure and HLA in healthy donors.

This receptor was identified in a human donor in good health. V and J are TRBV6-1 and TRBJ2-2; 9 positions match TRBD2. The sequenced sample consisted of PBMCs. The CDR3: CASNGGGAGTGELFF. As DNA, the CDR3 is TGTGCCAGCAATGGCGGGGGGGCGGGAACCGGGGAGCTGTTTTTT.